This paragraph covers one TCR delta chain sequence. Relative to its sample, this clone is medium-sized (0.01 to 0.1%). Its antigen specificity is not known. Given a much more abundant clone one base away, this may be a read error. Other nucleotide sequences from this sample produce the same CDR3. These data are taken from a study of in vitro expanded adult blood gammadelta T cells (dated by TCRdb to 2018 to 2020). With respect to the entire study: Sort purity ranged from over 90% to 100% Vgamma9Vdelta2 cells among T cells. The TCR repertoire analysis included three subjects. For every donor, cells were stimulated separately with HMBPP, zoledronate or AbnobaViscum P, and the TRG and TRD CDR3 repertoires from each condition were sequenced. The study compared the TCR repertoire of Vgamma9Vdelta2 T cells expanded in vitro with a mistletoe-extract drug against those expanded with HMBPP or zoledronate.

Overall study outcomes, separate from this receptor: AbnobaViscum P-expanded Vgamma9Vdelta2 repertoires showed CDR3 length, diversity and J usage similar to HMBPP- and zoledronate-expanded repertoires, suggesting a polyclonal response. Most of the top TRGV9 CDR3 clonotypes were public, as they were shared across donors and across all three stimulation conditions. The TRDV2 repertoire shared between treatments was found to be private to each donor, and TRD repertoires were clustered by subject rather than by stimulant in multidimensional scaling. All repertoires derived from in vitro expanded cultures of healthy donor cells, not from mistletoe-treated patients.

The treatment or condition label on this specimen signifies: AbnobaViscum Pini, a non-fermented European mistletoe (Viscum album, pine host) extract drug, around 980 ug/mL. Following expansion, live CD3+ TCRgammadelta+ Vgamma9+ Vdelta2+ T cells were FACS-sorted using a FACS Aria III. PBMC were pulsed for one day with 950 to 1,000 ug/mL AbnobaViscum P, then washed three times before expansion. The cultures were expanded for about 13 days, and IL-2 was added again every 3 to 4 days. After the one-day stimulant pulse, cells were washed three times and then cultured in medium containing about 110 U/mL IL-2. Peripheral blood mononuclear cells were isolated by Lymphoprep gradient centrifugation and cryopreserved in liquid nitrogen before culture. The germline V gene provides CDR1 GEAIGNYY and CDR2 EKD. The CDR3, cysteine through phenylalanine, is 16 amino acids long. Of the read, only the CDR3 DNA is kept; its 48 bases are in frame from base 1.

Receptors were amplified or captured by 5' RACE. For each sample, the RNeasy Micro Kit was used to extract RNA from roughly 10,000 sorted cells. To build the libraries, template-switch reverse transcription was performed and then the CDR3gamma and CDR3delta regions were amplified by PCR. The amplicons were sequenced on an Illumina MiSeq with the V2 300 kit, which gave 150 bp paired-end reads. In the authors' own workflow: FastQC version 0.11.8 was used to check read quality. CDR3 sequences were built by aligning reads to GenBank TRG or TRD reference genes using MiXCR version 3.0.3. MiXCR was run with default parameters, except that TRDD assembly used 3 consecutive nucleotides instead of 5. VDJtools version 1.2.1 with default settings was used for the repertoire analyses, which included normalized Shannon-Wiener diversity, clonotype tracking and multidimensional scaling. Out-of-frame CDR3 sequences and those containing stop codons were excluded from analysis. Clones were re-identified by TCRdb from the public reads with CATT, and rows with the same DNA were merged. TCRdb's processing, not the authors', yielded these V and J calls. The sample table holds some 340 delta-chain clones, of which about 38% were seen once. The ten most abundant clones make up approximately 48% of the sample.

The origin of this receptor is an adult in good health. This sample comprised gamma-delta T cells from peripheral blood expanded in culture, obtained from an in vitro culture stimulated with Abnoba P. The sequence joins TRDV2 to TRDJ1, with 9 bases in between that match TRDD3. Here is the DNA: TGTGCCTGTGACCTACTGGGGGAGGAGTACACTGATAAACTCATCTTT. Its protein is CACDLLGEEYTDKLIF.